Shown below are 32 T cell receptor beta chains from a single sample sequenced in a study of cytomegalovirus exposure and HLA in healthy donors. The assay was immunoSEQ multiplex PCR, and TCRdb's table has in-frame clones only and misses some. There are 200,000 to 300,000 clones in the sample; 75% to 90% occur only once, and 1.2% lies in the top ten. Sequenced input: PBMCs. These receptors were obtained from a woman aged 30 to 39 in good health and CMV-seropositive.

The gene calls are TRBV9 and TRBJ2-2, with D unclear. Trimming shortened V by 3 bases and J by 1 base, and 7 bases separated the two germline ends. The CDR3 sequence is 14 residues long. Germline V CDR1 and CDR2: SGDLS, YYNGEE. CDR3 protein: CASSATVNTGELFF. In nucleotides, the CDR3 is TGTGCCAGCAGCGCAACAGTGAACACCGGGGAGCTGTTTTTT. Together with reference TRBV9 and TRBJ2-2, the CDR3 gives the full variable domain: DSGVTQTPKHLITATGQRVTLRCSPRSGDLSVYWYQQSLDQGLQFLIQYYNGEERAKGNILERFSAQQFPDLHSELNLSSLELGDSALYFCASSATVNTGELFFGEGSRLTVL.

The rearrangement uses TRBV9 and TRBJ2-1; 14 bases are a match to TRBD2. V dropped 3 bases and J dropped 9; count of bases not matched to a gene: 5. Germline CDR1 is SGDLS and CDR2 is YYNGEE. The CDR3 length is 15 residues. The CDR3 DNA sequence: TGTGCCAGCAGCGCATCCGGGACTAGCGGGAGTGAGCAGTTCTTC. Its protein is CASSASGTSGSEQFF. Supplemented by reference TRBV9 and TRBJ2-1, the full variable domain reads DSGVTQTPKHLITATGQRVTLRCSPRSGDLSVYWYQQSLDQGLQFLIQYYNGEERAKGNILERFSAQQFPDLHSELNLSSLELGDSALYFCASSASGTSGSEQFFGPGTRLTVL.

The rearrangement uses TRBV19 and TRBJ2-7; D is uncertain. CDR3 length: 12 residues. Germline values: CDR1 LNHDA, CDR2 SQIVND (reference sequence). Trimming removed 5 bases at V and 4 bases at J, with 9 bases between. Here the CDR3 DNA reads TGTGCCAGTAGTCTTAGAGGATACGAGCAGTACTTC. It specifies CASSLRGYEQYF.

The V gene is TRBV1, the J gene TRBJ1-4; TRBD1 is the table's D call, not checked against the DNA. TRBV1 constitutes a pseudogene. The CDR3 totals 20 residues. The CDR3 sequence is CTSSQVLNRGKGQGPEKLFF. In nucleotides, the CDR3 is TGCACCAGCAGCCAAGTATTAAACAGGGGTAAGGGTCAGGGGCCCGAAAAACTGTTTTTT.

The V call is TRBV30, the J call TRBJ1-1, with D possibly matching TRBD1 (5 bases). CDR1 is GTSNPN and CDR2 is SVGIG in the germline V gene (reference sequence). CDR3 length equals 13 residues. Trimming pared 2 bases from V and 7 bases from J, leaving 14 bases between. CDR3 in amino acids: CAWSITGGIEAFF. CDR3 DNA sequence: TGTGCCTGGAGTATCACCGGGGGAATTGAAGCTTTCTTT.

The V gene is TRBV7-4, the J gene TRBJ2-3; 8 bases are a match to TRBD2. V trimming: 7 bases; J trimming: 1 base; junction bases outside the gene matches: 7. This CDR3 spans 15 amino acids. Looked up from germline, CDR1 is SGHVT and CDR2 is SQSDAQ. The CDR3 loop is CASIFQTSGTDTQYF. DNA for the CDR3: TGTGCCAGCATTTTTCAGACTAGCGGCACAGATACGCAGTATTTT.

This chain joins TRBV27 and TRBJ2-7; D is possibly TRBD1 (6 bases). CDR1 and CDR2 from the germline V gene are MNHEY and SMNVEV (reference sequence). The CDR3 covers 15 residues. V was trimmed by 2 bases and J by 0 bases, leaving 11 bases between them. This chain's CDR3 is CASSLSRGSSYEQYF. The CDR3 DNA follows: TGTGCCAGCAGTTTAAGCAGGGGAAGCTCCTACGAGCAGTACTTC.

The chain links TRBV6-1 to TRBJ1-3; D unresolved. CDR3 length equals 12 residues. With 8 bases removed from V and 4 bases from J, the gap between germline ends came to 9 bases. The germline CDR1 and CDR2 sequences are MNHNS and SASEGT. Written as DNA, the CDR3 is TGTGCCAGCGCCAGTAGCGGAAACACCATATATTTT. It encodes CASASSGNTIYF.

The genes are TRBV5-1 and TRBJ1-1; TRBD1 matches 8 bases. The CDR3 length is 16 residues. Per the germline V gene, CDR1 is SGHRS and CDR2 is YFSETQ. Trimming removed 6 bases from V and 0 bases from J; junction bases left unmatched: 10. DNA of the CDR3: TGCGCCAGCACTTATGAAGGGACAGGACTGAACACTGAAGCTTTCTTT. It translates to CASTYEGTGLNTEAFF.

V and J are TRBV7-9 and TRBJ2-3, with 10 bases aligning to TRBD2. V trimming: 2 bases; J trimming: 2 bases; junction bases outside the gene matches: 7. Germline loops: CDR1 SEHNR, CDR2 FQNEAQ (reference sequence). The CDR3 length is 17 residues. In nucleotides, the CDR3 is TGTGCCAGCAGCTTAATGGGGCTAGCGGGGGACACAGATACGCAGTATTTT. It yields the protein CASSLMGLAGDTDTQYF.

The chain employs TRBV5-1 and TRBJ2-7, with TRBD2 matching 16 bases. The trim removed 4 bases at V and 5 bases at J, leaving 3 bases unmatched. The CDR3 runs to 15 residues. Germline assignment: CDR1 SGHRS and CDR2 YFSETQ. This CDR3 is CASSVGLAGGDEQYF. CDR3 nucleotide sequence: TGCGCCAGCAGCGTGGGACTAGCGGGAGGGGACGAGCAGTACTTC.

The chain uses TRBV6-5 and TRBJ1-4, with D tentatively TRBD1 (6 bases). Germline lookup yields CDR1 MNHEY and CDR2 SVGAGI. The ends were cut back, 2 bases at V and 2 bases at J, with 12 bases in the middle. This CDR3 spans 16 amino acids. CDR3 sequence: CASSYANTGTNEKLFF. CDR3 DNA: TGTGCCAGCAGTTACGCAAATACAGGGACTAATGAAAAACTGTTTTTT.

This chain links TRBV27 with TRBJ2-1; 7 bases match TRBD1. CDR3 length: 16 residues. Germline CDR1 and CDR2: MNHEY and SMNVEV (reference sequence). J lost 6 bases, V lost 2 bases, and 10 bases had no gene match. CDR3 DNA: TGTGCCAGCAGTTTACCGGGACAGAGTCTGATCAATGAGCAGTTCTTC. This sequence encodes CASSLPGQSLINEQFF.

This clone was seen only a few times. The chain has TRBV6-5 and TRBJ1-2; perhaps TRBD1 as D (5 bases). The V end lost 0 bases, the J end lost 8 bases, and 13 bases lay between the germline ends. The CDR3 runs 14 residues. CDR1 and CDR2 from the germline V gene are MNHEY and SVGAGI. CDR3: CASSYSFRAGGYTF. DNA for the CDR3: TGTGCCAGCAGTTACTCCTTCAGGGCCGGAGGCTACACCTTC.

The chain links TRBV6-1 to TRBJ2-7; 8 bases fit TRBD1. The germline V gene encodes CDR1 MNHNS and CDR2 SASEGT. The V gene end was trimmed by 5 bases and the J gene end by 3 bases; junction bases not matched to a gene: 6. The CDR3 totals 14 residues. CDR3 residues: CASSWTGINYEQYF. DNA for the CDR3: TGTGCCAGCAGTTGGACAGGGATAAACTACGAGCAGTACTTC.

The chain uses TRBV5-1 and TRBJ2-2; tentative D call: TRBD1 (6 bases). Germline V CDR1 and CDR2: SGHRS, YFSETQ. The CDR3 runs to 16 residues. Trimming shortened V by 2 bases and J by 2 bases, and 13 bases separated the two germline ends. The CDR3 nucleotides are TGCGCCAGCAGCTTACCCGGGACATTCAACACCGGGGAGCTGTTTTTT. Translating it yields CASSLPGTFNTGELFF.

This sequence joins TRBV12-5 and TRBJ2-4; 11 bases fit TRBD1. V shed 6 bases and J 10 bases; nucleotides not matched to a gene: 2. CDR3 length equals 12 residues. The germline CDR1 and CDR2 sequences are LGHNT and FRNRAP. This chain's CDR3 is CASGRDRGIQYF. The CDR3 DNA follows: TGTGCTAGTGGGCGGGACAGGGGGATTCAGTACTTC.

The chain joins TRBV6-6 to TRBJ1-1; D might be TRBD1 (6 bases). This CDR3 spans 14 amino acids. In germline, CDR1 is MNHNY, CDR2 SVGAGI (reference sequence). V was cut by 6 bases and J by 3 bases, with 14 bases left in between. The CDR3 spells CASRIQGTYTEAFF. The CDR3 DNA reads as TGTGCCAGCAGGATACAGGGTACGTACACTGAAGCTTTCTTT.

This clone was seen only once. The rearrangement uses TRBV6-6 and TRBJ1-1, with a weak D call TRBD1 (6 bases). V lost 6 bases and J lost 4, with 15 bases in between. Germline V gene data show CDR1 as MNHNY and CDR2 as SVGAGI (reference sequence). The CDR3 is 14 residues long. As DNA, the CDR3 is TGTGCCAGCAGCAAACAGGGTGGGGGCACTGAAGCTTTCTTT. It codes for CASSKQGGGTEAFF.

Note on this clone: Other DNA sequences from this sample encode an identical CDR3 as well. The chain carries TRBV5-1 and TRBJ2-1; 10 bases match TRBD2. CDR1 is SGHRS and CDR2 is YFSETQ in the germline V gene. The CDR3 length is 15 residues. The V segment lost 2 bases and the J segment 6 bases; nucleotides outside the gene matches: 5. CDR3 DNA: TGCGCCAGCAGCTTAGCAAGCGGGAGGGGCAATGAGCAGTTCTTC. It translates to CASSLASGRGNEQFF.

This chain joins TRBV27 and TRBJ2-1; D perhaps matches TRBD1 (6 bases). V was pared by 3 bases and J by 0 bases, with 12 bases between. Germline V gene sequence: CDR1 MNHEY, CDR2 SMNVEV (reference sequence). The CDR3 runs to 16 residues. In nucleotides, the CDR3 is TGTGCCAGCAGTTTTAGGGACACATACTCCTACAATGAGCAGTTCTTC. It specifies CASSFRDTYSYNEQFF.

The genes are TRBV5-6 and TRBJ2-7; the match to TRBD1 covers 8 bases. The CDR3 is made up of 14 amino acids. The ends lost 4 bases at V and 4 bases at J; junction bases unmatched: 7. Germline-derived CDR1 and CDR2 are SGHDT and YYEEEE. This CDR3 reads CASSDGQGRYEQYF. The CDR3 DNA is TGTGCCAGCAGCGACGGACAGGGTCGGTACGAGCAGTACTTC. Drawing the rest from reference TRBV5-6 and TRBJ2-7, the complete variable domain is DAGVTQSPTHLIKTRGQQVTLRCSPKSGHDTVSWYQQALGQGPQFIFQYYEEEERQRGNFPDRFSGHQFPNYSSELNVNALLLGDSALYLCASSDGQGRYEQYFGPGTRLTVT.

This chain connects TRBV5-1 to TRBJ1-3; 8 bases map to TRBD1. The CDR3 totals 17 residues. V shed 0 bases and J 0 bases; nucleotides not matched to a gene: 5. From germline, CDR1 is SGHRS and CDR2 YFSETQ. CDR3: CASSLAPGTGSGNTIYF. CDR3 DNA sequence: TGCGCCAGCAGCTTGGCACCCGGGACAGGCTCTGGAAACACCATATATTTT.

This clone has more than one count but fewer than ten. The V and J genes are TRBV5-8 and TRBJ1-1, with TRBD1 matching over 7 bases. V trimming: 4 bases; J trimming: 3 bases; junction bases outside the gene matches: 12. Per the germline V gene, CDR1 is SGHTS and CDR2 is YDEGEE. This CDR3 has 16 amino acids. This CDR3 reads CASSPQLTGLDTEAFF. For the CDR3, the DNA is TGTGCCAGCAGCCCCCAGCTGACAGGGTTGGACACTGAAGCTTTCTTT. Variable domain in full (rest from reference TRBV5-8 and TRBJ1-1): EAGVTQSPTHLIKTRGQQATLRCSPISGHTSVYWYQQALGLGLQFLLWYDEGEERNRGNFPPRFSGRQFPNYSSELNVNALELEDSALYLCASSPQLTGLDTEAFFGQGTRLTVV.

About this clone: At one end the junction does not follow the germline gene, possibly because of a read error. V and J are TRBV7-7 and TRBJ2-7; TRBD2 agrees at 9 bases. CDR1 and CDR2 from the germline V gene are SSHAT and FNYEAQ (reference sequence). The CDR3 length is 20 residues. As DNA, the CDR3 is TGTGCTAGCAGCTTTAAGTGGACTAGCGATTCCCGAATCCTCGGCTACGAGCAGTACTTC. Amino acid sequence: CASSFKWTSDSRILGYEQYF.

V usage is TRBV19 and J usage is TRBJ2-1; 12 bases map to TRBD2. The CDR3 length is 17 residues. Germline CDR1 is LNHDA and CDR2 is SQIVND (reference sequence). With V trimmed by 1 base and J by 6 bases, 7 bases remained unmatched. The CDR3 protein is CASSIVLAGGGSNEQFF. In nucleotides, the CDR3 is TGTGCCAGTAGTATAGTACTAGCGGGAGGAGGGAGCAATGAGCAGTTCTTC.

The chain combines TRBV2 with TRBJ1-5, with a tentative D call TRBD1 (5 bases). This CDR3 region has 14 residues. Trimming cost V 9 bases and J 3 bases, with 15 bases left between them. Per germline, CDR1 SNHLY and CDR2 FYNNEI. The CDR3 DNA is TGTGCCAGTGCTGGACAAACTGACAATCAGCCCCAGCATTTT. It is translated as CASAGQTDNQPQHF.

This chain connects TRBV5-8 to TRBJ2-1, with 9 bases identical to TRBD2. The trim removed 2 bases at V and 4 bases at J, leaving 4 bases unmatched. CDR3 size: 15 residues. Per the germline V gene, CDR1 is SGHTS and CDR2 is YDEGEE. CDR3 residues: CASSLLAGVYNEQFF. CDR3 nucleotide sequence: TGTGCCAGCAGCTTACTAGCGGGTGTTTACAATGAGCAGTTCTTC.

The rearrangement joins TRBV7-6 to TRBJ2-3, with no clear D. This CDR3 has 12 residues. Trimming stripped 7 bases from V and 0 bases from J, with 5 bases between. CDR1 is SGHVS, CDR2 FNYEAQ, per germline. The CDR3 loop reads CASTTSTDTQYF. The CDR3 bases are TGTGCCAGCACTACTAGCACAGATACGCAGTATTTT. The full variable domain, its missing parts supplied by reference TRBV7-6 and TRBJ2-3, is GAGVSQSPRYKVTKRGQDVALRCDPISGHVSLYWYRQALGQGPEFLTYFNYEAQQDKSGLPNDRFSAERPEGSISTLTIQRTEQRDSAMYRCASTTSTDTQYFGPGTRLTVL.

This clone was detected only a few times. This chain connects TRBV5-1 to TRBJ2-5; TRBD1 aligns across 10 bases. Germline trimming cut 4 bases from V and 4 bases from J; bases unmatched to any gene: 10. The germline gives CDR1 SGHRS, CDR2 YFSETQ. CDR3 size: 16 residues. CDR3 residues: CASSVTGGGGGETQYF. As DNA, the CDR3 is TGCGCCAGCAGCGTGACAGGGGGCGGCGGGGGAGAGACCCAGTACTTC. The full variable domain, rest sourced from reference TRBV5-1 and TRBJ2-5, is KAGVTQTPRYLIKTRGQQVTLSCSPISGHRSVSWYQQTPGQGLQFLFEYFSETQRNKGNFPGRFSGRQFSNSRSEMNVSTLELGDSALYLCASSVTGGGGGETQYFGPGTRLLVL.

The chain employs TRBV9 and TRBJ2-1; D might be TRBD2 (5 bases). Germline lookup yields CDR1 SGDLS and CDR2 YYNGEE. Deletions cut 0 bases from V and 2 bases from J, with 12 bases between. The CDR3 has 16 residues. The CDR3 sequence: CASSVVSGRPYNEQFF. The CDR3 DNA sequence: TGTGCCAGCAGCGTAGTTAGTGGGAGACCCTACAATGAGCAGTTCTTC.

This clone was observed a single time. The DNA for the CDR3 is TGTGCCAGCAGCTCGTTAGCGGGAGGGCCCCGCAATGAGCAGTTCTTC. Translated: CASSSLAGGPRNEQFF. V is TRBV7-8 and J is TRBJ2-1; 11 nucleotides align to TRBD2. Losses at the gene ends were 4 bases for V and 6 bases for J; bases not matched to a gene: 8. The CDR3 has 16 residues. In germline, CDR1 is SGHVS, CDR2 FQNEAQ.